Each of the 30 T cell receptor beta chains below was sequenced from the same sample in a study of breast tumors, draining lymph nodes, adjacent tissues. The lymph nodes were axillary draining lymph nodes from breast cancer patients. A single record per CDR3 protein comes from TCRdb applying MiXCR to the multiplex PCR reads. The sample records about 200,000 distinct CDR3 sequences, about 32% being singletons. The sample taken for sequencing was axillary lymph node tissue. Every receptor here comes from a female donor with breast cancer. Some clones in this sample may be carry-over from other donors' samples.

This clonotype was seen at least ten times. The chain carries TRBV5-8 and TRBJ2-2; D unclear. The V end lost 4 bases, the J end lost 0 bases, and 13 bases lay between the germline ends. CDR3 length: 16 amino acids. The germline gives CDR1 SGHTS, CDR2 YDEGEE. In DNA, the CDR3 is TGTGCCAGCAGCCATGGTGAAGGCGCGAACACCGGGGAGCTGTTTTTT. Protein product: CASSHGEGANTGELFF.

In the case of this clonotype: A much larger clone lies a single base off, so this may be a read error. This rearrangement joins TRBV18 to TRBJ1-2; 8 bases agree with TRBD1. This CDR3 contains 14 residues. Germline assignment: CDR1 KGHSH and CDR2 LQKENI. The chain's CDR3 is CAGSPRETGDGYTF. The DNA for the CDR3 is TGTGCCGGCTCACCACGAGAGACAGGGGATGGCTACACCTTC. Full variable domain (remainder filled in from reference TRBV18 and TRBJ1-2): NAGVMQNPRHLVRRRGQEARLRCSPMKGHSHVYWYRQLPEEGLKFMVYLQKENIIDESGMPKERFSAEFPKEGPSILRIQQVVRGDSAAYFCAGSPRETGDGYTFGSGTRLTVV.

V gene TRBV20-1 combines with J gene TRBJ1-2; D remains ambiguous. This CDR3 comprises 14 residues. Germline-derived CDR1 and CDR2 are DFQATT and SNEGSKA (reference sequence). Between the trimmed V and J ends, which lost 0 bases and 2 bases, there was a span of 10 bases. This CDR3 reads CSARDLRGNYGYTF. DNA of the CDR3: TGCAGTGCTAGAGATTTGAGAGGGAACTATGGCTACACCTTC.

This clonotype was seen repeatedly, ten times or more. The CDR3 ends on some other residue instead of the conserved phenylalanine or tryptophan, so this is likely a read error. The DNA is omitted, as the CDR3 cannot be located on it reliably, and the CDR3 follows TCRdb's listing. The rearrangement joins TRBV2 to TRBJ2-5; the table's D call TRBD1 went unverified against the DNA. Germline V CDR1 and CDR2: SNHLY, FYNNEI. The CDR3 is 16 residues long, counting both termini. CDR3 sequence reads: CASSEAGKDRGRDPVL.

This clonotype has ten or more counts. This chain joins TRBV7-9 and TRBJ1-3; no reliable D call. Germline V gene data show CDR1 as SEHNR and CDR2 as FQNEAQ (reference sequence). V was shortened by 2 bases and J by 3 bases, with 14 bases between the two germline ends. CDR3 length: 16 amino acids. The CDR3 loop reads CASSLPNGVYGNTIYF. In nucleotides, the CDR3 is TGTGCCAGCAGCTTACCCAATGGGGTTTATGGAAACACCATATATTTT. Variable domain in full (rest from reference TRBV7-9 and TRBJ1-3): DTGVSQNPRHKITKRGQNVTFRCDPISEHNRLYWYRQTLGQGPEFLTYFQNEAQLEKSRLLSDRFSAERPKGSFSTLEIQRTEQGDSAMYLCASSLPNGVYGNTIYFGEGSWLTVV.

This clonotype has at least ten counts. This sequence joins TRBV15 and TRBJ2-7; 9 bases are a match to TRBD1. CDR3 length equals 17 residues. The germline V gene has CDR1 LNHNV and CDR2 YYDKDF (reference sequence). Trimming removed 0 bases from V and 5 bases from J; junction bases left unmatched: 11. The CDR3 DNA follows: TGTGCCACCAGCAGAGATGGGACCGGCGACAGGGGGGACGAGCAGTACTTC. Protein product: CATSRDGTGDRGDEQYF.

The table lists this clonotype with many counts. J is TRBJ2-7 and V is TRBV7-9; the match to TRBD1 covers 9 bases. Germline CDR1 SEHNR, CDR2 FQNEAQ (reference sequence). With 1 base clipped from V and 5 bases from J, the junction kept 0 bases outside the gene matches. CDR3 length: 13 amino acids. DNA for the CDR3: TGTGCCAGCAGCTTAGGACAGGGGGACGAGCAGTACTTC. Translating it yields CASSLGQGDEQYF.

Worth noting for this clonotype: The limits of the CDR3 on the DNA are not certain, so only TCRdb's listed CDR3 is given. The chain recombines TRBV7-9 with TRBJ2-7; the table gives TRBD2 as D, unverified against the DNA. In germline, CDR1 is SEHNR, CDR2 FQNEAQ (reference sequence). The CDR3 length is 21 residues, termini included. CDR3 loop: CASSFYICSASTETGSYEQYF.

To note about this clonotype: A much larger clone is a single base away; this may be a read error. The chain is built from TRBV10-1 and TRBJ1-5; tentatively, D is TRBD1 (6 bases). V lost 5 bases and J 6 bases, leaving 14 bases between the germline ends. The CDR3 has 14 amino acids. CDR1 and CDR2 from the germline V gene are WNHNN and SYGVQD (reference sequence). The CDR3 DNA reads TGCGCCAGCAGTCACAGGGTAAGGACTCAGCCCCAGCATTTT. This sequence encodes CASSHRVRTQPQHF.

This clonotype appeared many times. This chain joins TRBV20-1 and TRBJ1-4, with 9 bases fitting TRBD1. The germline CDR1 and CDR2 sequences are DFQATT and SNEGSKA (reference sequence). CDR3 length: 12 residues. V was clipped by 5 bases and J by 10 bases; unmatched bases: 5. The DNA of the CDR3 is TGCAGTGCTGGACAGGGGCTAGGAAAACTGTTTTTT. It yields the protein CSAGQGLGKLFF.

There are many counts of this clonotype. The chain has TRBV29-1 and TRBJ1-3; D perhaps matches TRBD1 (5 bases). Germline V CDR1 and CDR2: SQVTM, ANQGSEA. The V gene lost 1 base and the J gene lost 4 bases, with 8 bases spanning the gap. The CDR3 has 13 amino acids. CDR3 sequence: CSVEVGGGNTIYF. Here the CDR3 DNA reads TGCAGCGTTGAAGTTGGGGGAGGAAACACCATATATTTT.

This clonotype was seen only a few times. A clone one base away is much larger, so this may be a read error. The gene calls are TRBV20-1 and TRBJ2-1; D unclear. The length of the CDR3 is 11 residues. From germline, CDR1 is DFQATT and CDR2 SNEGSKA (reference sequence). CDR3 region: CSARAYNEQSF. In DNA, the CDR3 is TGCAGTGCTAGGGCTTACAATGAGCAGTCCTTC.

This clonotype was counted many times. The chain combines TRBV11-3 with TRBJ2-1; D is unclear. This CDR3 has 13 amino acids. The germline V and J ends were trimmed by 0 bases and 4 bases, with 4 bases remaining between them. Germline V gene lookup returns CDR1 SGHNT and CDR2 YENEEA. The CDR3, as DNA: TGTGCCAGCAGCTTAGATCAATACAATGAGCAGTTCTTC. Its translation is CASSLDQYNEQFF.

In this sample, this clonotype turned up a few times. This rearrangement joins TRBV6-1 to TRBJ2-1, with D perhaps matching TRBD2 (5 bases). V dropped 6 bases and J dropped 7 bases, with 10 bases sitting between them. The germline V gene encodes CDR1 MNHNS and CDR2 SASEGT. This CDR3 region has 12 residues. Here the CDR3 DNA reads TGTGCCAGCAGCGGACTTTCAAATGAGCAGTTCTTC. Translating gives CASSGLSNEQFF.

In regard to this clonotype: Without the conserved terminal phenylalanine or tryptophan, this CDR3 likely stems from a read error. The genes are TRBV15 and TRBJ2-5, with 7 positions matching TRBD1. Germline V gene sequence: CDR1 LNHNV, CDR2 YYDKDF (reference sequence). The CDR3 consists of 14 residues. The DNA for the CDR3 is TGTGCCGCCAGCACCTTCACAGGGGACGAGACCCAGTACCTC. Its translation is CAASTFTGDETQYL.

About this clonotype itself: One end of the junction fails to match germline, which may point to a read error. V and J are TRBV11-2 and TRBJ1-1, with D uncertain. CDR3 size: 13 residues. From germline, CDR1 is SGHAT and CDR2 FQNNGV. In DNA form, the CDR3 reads TGTGCCACCACCATAGGGATGAACACTGAAGTTTTCTTT. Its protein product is CATTIGMNTEVFF.

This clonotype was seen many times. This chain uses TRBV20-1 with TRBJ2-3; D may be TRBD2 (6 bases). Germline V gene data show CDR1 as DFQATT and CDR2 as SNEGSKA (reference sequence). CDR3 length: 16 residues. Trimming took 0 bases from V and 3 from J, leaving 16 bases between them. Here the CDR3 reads CSARDNTGVGTDTQYF. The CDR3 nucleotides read TGCAGTGCTAGAGATAATACGGGAGTGGGTACAGATACGCAGTATTTT.

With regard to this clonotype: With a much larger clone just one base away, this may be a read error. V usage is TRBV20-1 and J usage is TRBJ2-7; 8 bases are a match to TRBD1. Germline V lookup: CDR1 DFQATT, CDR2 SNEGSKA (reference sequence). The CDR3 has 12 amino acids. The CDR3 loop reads CSARQGSYEPYF. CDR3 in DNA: TGCAGTGCGCGACAGGGGAGCTACGAGCCGTACTTC.

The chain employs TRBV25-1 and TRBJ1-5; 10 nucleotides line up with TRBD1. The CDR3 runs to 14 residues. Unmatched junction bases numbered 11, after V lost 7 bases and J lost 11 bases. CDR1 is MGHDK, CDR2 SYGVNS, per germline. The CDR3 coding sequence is TGTGCCAGCAAGGGACAGGGGTTCGGGGAGACCCAGCATTTT. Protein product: CASKGQGFGETQHF.

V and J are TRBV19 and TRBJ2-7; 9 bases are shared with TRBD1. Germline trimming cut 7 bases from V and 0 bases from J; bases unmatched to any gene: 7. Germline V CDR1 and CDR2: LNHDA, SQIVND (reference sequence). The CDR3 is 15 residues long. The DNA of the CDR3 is TGTGCCAGTACCTCGGGACAGGGTATCTCCTACGAGCAGTACTTC. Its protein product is CASTSGQGISYEQYF.

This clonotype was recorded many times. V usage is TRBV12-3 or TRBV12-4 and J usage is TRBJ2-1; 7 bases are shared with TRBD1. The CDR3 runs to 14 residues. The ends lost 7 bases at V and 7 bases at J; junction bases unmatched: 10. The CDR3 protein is CASTEQGSLNEQFF. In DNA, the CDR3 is TGTGCCAGCACAGAACAGGGGTCCCTTAATGAGCAGTTCTTC.

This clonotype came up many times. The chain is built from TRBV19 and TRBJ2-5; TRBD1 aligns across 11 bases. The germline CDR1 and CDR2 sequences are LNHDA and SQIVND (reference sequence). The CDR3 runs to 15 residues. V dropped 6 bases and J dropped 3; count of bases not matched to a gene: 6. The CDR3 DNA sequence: TGTGCCAGTAGCTTATGGACAGGGGGCGAAGAGACCCAGTACTTC. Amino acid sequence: CASSLWTGGEETQYF.

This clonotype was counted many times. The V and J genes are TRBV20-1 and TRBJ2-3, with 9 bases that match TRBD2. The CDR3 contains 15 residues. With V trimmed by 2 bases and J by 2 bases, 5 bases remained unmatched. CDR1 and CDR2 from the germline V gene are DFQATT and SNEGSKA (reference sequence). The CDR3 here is CSARPGGRDTDTQYF. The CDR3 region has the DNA TGCAGTGCTAGACCAGGCGGGAGGGACACAGATACGCAGTATTTT.

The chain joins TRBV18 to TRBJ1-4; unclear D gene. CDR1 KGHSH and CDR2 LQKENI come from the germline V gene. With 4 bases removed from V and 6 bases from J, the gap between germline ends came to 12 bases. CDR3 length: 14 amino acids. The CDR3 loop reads CASSLNSGDEKLFF. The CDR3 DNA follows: TGTGCCAGCTCACTAAATTCAGGAGATGAAAAACTGTTTTTT. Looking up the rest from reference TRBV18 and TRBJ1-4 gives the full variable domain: NAGVMQNPRHLVRRRGQEARLRCSPMKGHSHVYWYRQLPEEGLKFMVYLQKENIIDESGMPKERFSAEFPKEGPSILRIQQVVRGDSAAYFCASSLNSGDEKLFFGSGTQLSVL.

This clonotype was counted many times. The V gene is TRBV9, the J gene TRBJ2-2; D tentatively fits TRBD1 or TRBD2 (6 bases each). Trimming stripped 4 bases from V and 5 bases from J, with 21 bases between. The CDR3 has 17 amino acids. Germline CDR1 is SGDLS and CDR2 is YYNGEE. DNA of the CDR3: TGTGCCAGCAGCCGCCGGGACTCCCAAGGGGGGACCGGGGAGCTGTTTTTT. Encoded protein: CASSRRDSQGGTGELFF. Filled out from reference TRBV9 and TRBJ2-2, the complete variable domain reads DSGVTQTPKHLITATGQRVTLRCSPRSGDLSVYWYQQSLDQGLQFLIQYYNGEERAKGNILERFSAQQFPDLHSELNLSSLELGDSALYFCASSRRDSQGGTGELFFGEGSRLTVL.

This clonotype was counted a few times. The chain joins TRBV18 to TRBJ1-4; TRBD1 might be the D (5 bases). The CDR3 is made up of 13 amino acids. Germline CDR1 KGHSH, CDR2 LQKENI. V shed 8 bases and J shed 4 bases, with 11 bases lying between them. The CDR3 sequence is CASAQGDNEKLFF. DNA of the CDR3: TGTGCCAGCGCCCAGGGAGATAATGAAAAACTGTTTTTT. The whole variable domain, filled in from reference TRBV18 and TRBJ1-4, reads NAGVMQNPRHLVRRRGQEARLRCSPMKGHSHVYWYRQLPEEGLKFMVYLQKENIIDESGMPKERFSAEFPKEGPSILRIQQVVRGDSAAYFCASAQGDNEKLFFGSGTQLSVL.

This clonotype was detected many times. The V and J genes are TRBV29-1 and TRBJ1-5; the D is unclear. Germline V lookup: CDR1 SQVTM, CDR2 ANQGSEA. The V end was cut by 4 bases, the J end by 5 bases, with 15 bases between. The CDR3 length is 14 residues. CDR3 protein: CSVAEAGWDQPQHF. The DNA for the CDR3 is TGCAGCGTTGCAGAGGCCGGGTGGGATCAGCCCCAGCATTTT.

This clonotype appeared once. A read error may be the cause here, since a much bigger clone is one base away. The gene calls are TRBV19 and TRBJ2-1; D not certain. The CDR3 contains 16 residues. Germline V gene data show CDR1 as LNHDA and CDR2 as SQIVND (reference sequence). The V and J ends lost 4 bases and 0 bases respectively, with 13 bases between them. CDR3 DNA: TGTGCCAGTAGTAGGCACGGAAAGAGCTCCTACAATGAGCAGTTCTTC. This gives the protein CASSRHGKSSYNEQFF.

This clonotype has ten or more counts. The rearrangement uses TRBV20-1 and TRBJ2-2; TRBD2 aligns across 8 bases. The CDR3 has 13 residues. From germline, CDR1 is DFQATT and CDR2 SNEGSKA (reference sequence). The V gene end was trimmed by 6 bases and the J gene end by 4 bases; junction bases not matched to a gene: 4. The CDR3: CSARLASTGELFF. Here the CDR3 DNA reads TGCAGTGCAAGACTAGCGAGCACCGGGGAGCTGTTTTTT.

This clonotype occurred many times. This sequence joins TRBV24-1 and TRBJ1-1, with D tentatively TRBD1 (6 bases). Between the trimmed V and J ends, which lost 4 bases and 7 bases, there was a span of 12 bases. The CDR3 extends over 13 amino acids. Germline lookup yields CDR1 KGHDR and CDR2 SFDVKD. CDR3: CATSDSLRGEAFF. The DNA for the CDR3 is TGTGCCACCAGTGACTCCCTCAGGGGTGAAGCTTTCTTT.